The present T cell receptor beta chain was sequenced within a study of blood T cell repertoires in COVID-19. Study background: Sites in the United States, Italy and Spain provided acute and convalescent COVID-19 samples.

CDR3 size: 13 residues. Trimming removed 5 bases from V and 9 bases from J, with 14 bases in between. Germline CDR1 reads SEHNR; CDR2 reads FQNEAQ (reference sequence). In the original processing: Researchers report that nucleated cell counts were estimated from reference gene primer amplification. Data came from immunoSEQ multiplex PCR; TCRdb stores just in-frame clones and leaves some out. V and J calls plus clone size are reproduced from that table; the DNA served to infer D and trimming. The sample has 130,000 to 150,000 clones, approximately 84% seen once. This rearrangement joins TRBV7-9 to TRBJ2-1, with a tentative D call TRBD1 (5 bases). The sequence was obtained from a woman aged 60 to 75 with acute or convalescent COVID-19. The material sequenced was peripheral blood. This chain's CDR3 is CASSTRQPGEQFF. Written as DNA, the CDR3 is TGTGCCAGCAGCACACGACAGCCGGGTGAGCAGTTCTTC.